This T cell receptor beta chain was captured in a study of identical twins. TCRdb re-called the 5' RACE reads through MiXCR, storing one row per CDR3 protein. The sample includes roughly 260,000 distinct CDR3 sequences, about 14% of them seen just once. This clonotype was counted a few times. Its antigen is not identified. Study-wide points: Whereas memory repertoires showed no such difference, abundant cord blood beta clonotypes carried fewer insertions. Compared with unrelated sharing, twin-shared out-of-frame alpha sequences had more low-probability sequences. The authors noted that invariant MAIT and iNKT cells could partly confound zero-insertion analyses.

The CDR3 is made up of 16 amino acids. Germline V gives CDR1 LGHDT, CDR2 YNNKEL (reference sequence). The V gene lost 0 bases and the J gene lost 4 bases, with 15 bases spanning the gap. This TCR came from a woman under 30 in good health. The J gene is TRBJ1-1, the V gene TRBV3-1; no clear D. Sequencing input: memory (CD45RO+) T cells sorted from blood. The CDR3 nucleotides read TGTGCCAGCAGCCAAGAGAGAGGGATTGGTAGCACTGAAGCTTTCTTT. Its translation: CASSQERGIGSTEAFF. The variable domain in full, with the rest retrieved from reference TRBV3-1 and TRBJ1-1, is DTAVSQTPKYLVTQMGNDKSIKCEQNLGHDTMYWYKQDSKKFLKIMFSYNNKELIINETVPNRFSPKSPDKAHLNLHINSLELGDSAVYFCASSQERGIGSTEAFFGQGTRLTVV.